This TCR beta chain appears in the sequencing data of a study of CD8+ T cells in alopecia areata. Treatment described: oral pan-JAK inhibitor, 5-10 mg twice daily. Extraction of RNA preceded its reverse transcription into cDNA, which served as the sequencing template. Profiled with immunoSEQ multiplex PCR; TCRdb holds only in-frame clones, not every one. The profile shows around 200,000 clones, less than 65% of them singletons. Notes on the study in general: Amid tofacitinib therapy, many expanded lesional clones stayed present in scalp and blood.

This CDR3 region has 16 residues. Germline loops: CDR1 SGHTA, CDR2 FQGNSA. The ends were cut back, 1 base at V and 5 bases at J, with 17 bases in the middle. Concerning this clone itself: Its matching antigen is unknown.

This chain joins TRBV7-2 and TRBJ2-5; a weak D match, TRBD1 (6 bases). The sequencing here drew on CD4+ T cells sorted from blood, taken at week 4, from a patient treated with tofacitinib. This TCR derives from a human donor with alopecia areata. The CDR3 protein is CASSLERGMPFETQYF. The CDR3 DNA is TGTGCCAGCAGCTTAGAGAGGGGGATGCCCTTTGAGACCCAGTACTTC. The full variable domain, completed using reference TRBV7-2 and TRBJ2-5, is GAGVSQSPSNKVTEKGKDVELRCDPISGHTALYWYRQSLGQGLEFLIYFQGNSAPDKSGLPSDRFSAERTGGSVSTLTIQRTQQEDSAVYLCASSLERGMPFETQYFGPGTRLLVL.